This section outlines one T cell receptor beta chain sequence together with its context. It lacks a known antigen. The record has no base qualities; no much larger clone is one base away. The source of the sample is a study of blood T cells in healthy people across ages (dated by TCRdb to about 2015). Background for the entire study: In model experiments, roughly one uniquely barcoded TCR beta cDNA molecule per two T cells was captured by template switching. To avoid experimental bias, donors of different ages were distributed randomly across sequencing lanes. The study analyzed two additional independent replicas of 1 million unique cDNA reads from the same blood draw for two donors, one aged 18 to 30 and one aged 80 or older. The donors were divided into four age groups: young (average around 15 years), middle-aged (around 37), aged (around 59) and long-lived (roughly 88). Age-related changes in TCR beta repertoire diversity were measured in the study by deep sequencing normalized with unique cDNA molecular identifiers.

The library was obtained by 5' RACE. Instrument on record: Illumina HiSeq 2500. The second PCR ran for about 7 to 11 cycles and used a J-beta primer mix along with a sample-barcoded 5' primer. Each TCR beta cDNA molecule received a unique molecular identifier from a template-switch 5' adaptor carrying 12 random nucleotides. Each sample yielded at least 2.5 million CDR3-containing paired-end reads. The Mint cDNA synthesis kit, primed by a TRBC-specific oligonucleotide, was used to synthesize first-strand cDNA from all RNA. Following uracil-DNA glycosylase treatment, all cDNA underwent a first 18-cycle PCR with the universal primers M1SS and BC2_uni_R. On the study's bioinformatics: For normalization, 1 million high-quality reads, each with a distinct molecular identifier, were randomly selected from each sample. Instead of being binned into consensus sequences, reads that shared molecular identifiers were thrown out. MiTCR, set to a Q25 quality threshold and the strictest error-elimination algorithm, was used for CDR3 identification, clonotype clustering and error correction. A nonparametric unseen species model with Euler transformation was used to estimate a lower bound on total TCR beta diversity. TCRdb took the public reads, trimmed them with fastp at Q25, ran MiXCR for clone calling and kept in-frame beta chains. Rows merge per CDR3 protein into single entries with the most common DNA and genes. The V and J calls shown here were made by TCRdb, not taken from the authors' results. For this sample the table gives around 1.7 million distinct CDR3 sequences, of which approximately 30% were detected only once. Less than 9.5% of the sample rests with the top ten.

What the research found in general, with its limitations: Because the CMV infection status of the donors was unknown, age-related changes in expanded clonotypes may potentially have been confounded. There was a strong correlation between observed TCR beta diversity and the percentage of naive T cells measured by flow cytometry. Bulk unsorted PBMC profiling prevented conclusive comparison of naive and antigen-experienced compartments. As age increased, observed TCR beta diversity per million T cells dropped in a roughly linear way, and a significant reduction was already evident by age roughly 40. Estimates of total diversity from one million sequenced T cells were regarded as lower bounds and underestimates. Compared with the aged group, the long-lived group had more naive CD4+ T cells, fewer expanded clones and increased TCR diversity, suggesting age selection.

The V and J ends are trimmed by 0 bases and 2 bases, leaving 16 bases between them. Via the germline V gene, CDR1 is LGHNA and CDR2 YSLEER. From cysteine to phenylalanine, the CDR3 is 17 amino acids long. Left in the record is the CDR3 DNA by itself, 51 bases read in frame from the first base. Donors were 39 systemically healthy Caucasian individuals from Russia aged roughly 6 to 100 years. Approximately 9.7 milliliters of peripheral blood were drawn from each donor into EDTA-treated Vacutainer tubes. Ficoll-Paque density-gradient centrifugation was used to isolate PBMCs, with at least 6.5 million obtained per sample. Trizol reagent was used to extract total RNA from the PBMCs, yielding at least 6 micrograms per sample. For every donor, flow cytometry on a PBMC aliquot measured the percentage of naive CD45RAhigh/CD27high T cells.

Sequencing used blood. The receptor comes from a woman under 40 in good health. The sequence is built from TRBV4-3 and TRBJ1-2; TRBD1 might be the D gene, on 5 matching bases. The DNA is TGCGCCAGCAGCCAAGAAATAATGACAGCCACCAACTATGGCTACACCTTC. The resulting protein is CASSQEIMTATNYGYTF.